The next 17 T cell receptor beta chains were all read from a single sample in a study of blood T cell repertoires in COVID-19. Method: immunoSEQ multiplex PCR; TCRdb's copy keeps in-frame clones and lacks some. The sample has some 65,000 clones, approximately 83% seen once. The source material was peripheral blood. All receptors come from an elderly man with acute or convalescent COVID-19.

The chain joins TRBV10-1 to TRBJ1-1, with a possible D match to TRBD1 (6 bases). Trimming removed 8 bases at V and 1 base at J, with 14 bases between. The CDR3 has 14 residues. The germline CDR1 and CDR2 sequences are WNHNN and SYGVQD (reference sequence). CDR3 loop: CASSEGGGNTEAFF. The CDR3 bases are TGCGCCAGCTCCGAAGGGGGGGGGAACACTGAAGCTTTCTTT.

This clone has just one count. The CDR3 DNA follows: TGTGCCAGCAGCGTAGATCAGGGCGGCTACACCTTC. Translating gives CASSVDQGGYTF. The V call is TRBV9, the J call TRBJ1-2; the D gene is possibly TRBD1 (5 bases). This CDR3 spans 12 amino acids. V was pared by 0 bases and J by 8 bases, with 8 bases between. Germline loops: CDR1 SGDLS, CDR2 YYNGEE.

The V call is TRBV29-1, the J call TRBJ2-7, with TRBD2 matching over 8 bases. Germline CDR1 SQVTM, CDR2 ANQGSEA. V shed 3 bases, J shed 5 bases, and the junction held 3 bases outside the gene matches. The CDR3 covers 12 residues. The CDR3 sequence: CSVDAGGHEQYF. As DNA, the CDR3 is TGCAGCGTTGATGCGGGGGGCCACGAGCAGTACTTC.

The CDR3 region has the DNA TGTGCCAGTAGTATCGGCGGAGGGGTTCATGGCTACACCTTC. It is translated as CASSIGGGVHGYTF. The chain recombines TRBV19 with TRBJ1-2; D is possibly TRBD1 (5 bases). Germline CDR1 reads LNHDA; CDR2 reads SQIVND (reference sequence). The CDR3 sequence is 14 residues long. V was cut by 3 bases and J by 6 bases, with 14 bases left in between.

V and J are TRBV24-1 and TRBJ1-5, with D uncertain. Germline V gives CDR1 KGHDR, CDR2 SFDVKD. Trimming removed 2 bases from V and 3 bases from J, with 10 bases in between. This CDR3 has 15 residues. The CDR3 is CATSDSEGFNQPQHF. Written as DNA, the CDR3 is TGTGCCACCAGTGATTCAGAGGGATTCAATCAGCCCCAGCATTTT.

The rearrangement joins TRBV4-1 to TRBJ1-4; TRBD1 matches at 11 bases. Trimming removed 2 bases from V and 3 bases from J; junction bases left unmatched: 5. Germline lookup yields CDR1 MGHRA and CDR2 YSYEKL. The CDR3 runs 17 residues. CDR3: CASSQTGTGGANEKLFF. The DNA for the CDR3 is TGCGCCAGCAGCCAAACCGGGACAGGGGGTGCTAATGAAAAACTGTTTTTT.

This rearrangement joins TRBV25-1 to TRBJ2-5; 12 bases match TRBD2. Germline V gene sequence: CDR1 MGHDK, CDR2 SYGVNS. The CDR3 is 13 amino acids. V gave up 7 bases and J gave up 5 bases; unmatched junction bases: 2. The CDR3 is CASILAGGETQYF. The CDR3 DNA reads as TGTGCCAGCATACTAGCGGGAGGCGAGACCCAGTACTTC.

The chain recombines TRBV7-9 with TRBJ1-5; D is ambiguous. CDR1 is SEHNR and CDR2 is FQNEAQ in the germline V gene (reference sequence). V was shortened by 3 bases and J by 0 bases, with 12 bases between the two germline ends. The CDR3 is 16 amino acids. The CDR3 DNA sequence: TGTGCCAGCAGCTTTGAAGGAGGGAATAGCAATCAGCCCCAGCATTTT. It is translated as CASSFEGGNSNQPQHF.

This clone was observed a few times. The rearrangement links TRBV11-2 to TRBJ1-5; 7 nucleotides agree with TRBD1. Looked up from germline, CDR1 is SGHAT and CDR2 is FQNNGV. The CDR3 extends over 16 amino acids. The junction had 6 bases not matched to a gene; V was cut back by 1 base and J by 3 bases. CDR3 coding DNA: TGTGCCAGCAGCTTAGGGGCAGGGGGAAACAATCAGCCCCAGCATTTT. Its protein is CASSLGAGGNNQPQHF.

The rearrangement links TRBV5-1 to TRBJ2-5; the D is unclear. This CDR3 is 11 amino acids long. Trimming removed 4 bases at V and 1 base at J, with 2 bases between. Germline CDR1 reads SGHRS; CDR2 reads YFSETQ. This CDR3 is CASSLQETQYF. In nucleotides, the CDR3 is TGCGCCAGCAGCCTCCAAGAGACCCAGTACTTC.

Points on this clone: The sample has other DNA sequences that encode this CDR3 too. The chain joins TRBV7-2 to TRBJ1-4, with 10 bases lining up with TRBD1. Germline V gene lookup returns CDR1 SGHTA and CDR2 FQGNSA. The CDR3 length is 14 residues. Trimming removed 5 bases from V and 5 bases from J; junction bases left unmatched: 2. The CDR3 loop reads CASSRDRGNEKLFF. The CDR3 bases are TGTGCCAGCAGCCGGGACAGGGGAAATGAAAAACTGTTTTTT.

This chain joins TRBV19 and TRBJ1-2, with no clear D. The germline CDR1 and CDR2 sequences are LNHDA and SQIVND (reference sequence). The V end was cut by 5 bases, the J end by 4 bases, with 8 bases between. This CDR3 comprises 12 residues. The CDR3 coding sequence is TGTGCCAGTAGTCGGGTTGGCTATGGCTACACCTTC. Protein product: CASSRVGYGYTF.

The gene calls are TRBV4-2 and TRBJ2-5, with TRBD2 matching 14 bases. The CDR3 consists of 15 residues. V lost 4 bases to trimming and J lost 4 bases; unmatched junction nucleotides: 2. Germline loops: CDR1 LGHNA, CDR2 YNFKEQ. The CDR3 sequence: CASSPTSGRGETQYF. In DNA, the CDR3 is TGTGCCAGCAGCCCGACTAGCGGGAGGGGAGAGACCCAGTACTTC.

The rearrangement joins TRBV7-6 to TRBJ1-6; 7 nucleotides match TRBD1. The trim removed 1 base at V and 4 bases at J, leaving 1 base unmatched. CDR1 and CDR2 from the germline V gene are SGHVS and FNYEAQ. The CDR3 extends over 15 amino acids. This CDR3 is CASSLDRGYNSPLHF. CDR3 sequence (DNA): TGTGCCAGCAGCTTAGACAGGGGTTATAATTCACCCCTCCACTTT.

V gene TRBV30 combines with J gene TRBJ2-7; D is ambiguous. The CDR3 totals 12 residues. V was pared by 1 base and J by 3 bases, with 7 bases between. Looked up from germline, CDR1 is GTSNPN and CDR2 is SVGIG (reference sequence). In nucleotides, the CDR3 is TGTGCCTGGAGTGCGACATACTACGAGCAGTACTTC. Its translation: CAWSATYYEQYF.

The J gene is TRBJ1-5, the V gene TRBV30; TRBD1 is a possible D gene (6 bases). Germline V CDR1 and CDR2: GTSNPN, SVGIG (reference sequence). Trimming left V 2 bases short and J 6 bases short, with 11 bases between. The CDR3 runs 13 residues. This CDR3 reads CAWSQGLIQPQHF. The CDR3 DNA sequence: TGTGCCTGGAGTCAGGGGTTGATTCAGCCCCAGCATTTT.

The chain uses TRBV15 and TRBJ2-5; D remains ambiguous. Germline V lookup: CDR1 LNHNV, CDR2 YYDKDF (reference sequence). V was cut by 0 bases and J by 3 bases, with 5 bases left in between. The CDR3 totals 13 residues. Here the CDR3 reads CATSRDLEETQYF. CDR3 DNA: TGTGCCACCAGCAGAGATTTAGAAGAGACCCAGTACTTC.